This T cell receptor beta chain emerged from a study of shared clonotypes between healthy human individuals. For this clone: Its antigen is undetermined.

Germline values: CDR1 SGHNT, CDR2 YYREEE (reference sequence). V shed 2 bases and J 7 bases; nucleotides not matched to a gene: 15. The CDR3 length is 16 residues. The table came from immunoSEQ multiplex PCR; TCRdb's copy has only in-frame clones and leaves some out. The data hold 2 million to 2.5 million clones, with 85% to 95% observed a single time. Study conclusions and caveats: Tissue TCR repertoires likely differ from these blood-only repertoires.

The chain is built from TRBV5-4 and TRBJ2-7, with 7 bases lining up with TRBD2. The sequenced material came from naive CD4+ T cells from PBMCs. Subset here: CD45RA+ positively selected. The sequence was obtained from a man aged 18 to 30 in good health. Some clones in this sample may be carry-over from other donors' samples. CDR3: CASSFGAAGEREEQYF. For the CDR3, the DNA is TGTGCCAGCAGCTTTGGGGCGGCGGGAGAGAGGGAGGAGCAGTACTTC.